The 18 T cell receptor beta chains in this list originate from one sample, sequenced in a study of post-analysis software for immune sequencing data. cDNA libraries of TCR beta carried unique molecular identifiers. TCRdb ran MiXCR on the PCR reads and lists one entry per CDR3 protein. The data hold hundreds of thousands of distinct CDR3 sequences, with roughly 30% observed a single time. Regarding the study as a whole: Compared with controls, patients had more of about five TRBV segments, including TRBV5-6, TRBV5-1 and TRBV20-1.

These TCRs' antigens remain unknown. Sequencing used blood. The receptors shown here come from a girl under 18 with multiple sclerosis.

V usage is TRBV6-1 and J usage is TRBJ1-5, with no clear D. Looked up from germline, CDR1 is MNHNS and CDR2 is SASEGT. V was trimmed by 5 bases and J by 4 bases, leaving 9 bases between them. The CDR3 contains 13 residues. DNA of the CDR3: TGTGCCAGCAGTCCTACGCTTAATCAGCCCCAGCATTTT. Protein product: CASSPTLNQPQHF.

Worth noting for this clonotype: Relative to the germline gene, one junction end is altered; a read error may explain this. This rearrangement joins TRBV9 to TRBJ2-6; the D gene is possibly TRBD1 (5 bases). Germline assignment: CDR1 SGDLS and CDR2 YYNGEE. This CDR3 has 14 residues. The CDR3 reads CASSGGSEANVLTF. In DNA form, the CDR3 reads TGTGCCAGCAGCGGGGGCTCTGAGGCCAACGTCCTGACTTTC.

The CDR3 sequence: CASSAGQGYSPLHF. As DNA, the CDR3 is TGTGCCAGCAGCGCGGGACAGGGATATTCACCCCTCCACTTT. The gene calls are TRBV12-3 or TRBV12-4 and TRBJ1-6, with 9 bases lining up with TRBD1. The V gene end was trimmed by 6 bases and the J gene end by 8 bases; junction bases not matched to a gene: 5. The length of the CDR3 is 14 residues.

J is TRBJ2-1 and V is TRBV7-6, with 14 bases identical to TRBD2. The CDR3 length is 21 residues. Germline V CDR1 and CDR2: SGHVS, FNYEAQ. J lost 8 bases, V lost 4 bases, and 22 bases had no gene match. As DNA, the CDR3 is TGTGCCAGCAGCTCTCTGGAGATGGGACATGCGGGACTAGCGGGGGTCTATGAGCAGTTCTTC. It encodes CASSSLEMGHAGLAGVYEQFF.

There are many counts of this clonotype. V gene TRBV12-3 or TRBV12-4 combines with J gene TRBJ1-2, with 8 bases lining up with TRBD1. Trimming took 6 bases from V and 5 from J; bases not matched to a gene: 23. The CDR3 totals 19 residues. Here the CDR3 DNA reads TGTGCCAGCAGCCCGGACAGGGCCCAGGTTGGGCTCGAGAAGTATGGCTACACCTTC. Protein product: CASSPDRAQVGLEKYGYTF.

In this sample, this clonotype turned up a few times. V gene TRBV6-5 combines with J gene TRBJ2-5; maybe TRBD2 (6 bases). Trimming shortened V by 7 bases and J by 2 bases, and 11 bases separated the two germline ends. Looked up from germline, CDR1 is MNHEY and CDR2 is SVGAGI. The CDR3 has 13 residues. The CDR3 DNA reads as TGTGCCAGCAAACGGGGGATTCAAGAGACCCAGTACTTC. Translation: CASKRGIQETQYF.

This clonotype was detected a few times. The rearrangement joins TRBV29-1 to TRBJ2-1, with TRBD1 as a possible D gene (6 bases). V lost 2 bases, J lost 2 bases, and 10 bases lay in between. Per germline, CDR1 SQVTM and CDR2 ANQGSEA. This CDR3 has 14 amino acids. CDR3 residues: CSVEQGPTYNEQFF. DNA for the CDR3: TGCAGCGTTGAACAGGGGCCCACCTACAATGAGCAGTTCTTC.

The rearrangement links TRBV7-2 to TRBJ2-3; D perhaps matches TRBD1 (6 bases). CDR3 size: 16 residues. CDR1 is SGHTA, CDR2 FQGNSA, per germline. The V end lost 0 bases, the J end lost 4 bases, and 14 bases lay between the germline ends. The DNA of the CDR3 is TGTGCCAGCAGCTTAGCGAGGGGGTGGGTTGCAGATACGCAGTATTTT. Its protein is CASSLARGWVADTQYF.

V usage is TRBV6-5 and J usage is TRBJ2-7, with 8 bases fitting TRBD1. The V segment lost 7 bases and the J segment 1 base; nucleotides outside the gene matches: 12. Germline-derived CDR1 and CDR2 are MNHEY and SVGAGI. This CDR3 is built from 16 residues. The CDR3 sequence is CASTPRGTGTSYEQYF. The DNA for the CDR3 is TGTGCCAGCACCCCACGGGGGACAGGTACTTCCTACGAGCAGTACTTC.

V and J are TRBV12-5 and TRBJ2-7, with 7 bases that match TRBD1. Looked up from germline, CDR1 is LGHNT and CDR2 is FRNRAP. The CDR3 sequence is 17 residues long. V shed 0 bases, J shed 1 base, and the junction held 9 bases outside the gene matches. CDR3 loop: CASGLVPIDRVSYEQYF. Here the CDR3 DNA reads TGTGCTAGTGGTTTGGTTCCCATAGACAGGGTTTCCTACGAGCAGTACTTC.

This clonotype was seen a few times. Since a much larger clone is just one base distant, this may be a read error. This sequence joins TRBV7-9 and TRBJ2-5, with 8 positions matching TRBD1. Trimming took 1 base from V and 5 from J; bases not matched to a gene: 6. CDR3 size: 15 residues. Germline V gene data show CDR1 as SEHNR and CDR2 as FQNEAQ (reference sequence). The CDR3 sequence: CASSLGTGYGETQYF. As DNA, the CDR3 is TGTGCCAGCAGCTTAGGGACAGGGTACGGCGAGACCCAGTACTTC. Together with reference TRBV7-9 and TRBJ2-5, the CDR3 gives the full variable domain: DTGVSQNPRHKITKRGQNVTFRCDPISEHNRLYWYRQTLGQGPEFLTYFQNEAQLEKSRLLSDRFSAERPKGSFSTLEIQRTEQGDSAMYLCASSLGTGYGETQYFGPGTRLLVL.

The chain recombines TRBV4-3 with TRBJ1-2, with a weak D call TRBD1 (5 bases). Germline loops: CDR1 LGHNA, CDR2 YSLEER. The CDR3 is 15 amino acids. Trimming cost V 0 bases and J 8 bases, with 16 bases left between them. The CDR3 DNA reads as TGCGCCAGCAGCCAAGATTGGGGGGGACGGAAAGGCTACACCTTC. Its protein is CASSQDWGGRKGYTF.

This clonotype appeared many times. The chain is built from TRBV6-1 and TRBJ1-2; D is perhaps TRBD1 (6 bases). Trimming left V 3 bases short and J 1 base short, with 9 bases between. Germline V gene lookup returns CDR1 MNHNS and CDR2 SASEGT. The CDR3 contains 14 residues. In nucleotides, the CDR3 is TGTGCCAGCAGTGAGGTACAGGGTAACTATGGCTACACCTTC. It codes for CASSEVQGNYGYTF.

This clonotype was detected only a few times. CDR3 region: CASSLSTSGSSYNEQFF. CDR3 DNA sequence: TGTGCCAGCAGTTTATCGACTAGCGGGAGCTCCTACAATGAGCAGTTCTTC. J is TRBJ2-1 and V is TRBV28; TRBD2 aligns across 12 bases. The CDR3 loop spans 17 amino acids. CDR1 MDHEN and CDR2 SYDVKM come from the germline V gene. The trim removed 1 base at V and 0 bases at J, leaving 1 base unmatched.

J is TRBJ2-2 and V is TRBV29-1; D might be TRBD1 or TRBD2, each matching 6 bases. Germline V gene lookup returns CDR1 SQVTM and CDR2 ANQGSEA. This CDR3 region has 14 residues. V lost 4 bases to trimming and J lost 4 bases, with 13 bases between them. Written as DNA, the CDR3 is TGCAGCGTTGCTCCGGGGGCGGGCACCGGGGAGCTGTTTTTT. It specifies CSVAPGAGTGELFF.

This clonotype was counted only a few times. The chain is built from TRBV20-1 and TRBJ2-5, with 8 bases matching TRBD2. The CDR3 length is 13 residues. The germline gives CDR1 DFQATT, CDR2 SNEGSKA (reference sequence). V shed 5 bases, J shed 1 base, and the junction held 3 bases outside the gene matches. DNA of the CDR3: TGCAGTGCTTTAGCGGGGCCCCAAGAGACCCAGTACTTC. It codes for CSALAGPQETQYF.

This clonotype is a singleton in its sample. The gene calls are TRBV7-8 and TRBJ1-4; no definite D call. Germline-derived CDR1 and CDR2 are SGHVS and FQNEAQ. The ends were cut back, 5 bases at V and 0 bases at J, with 7 bases in the middle. The CDR3 runs to 14 residues. DNA for the CDR3: TGTGCCAGCAGCCCACTCCCAACTAATGAAAAACTGTTTTTT. Translated: CASSPLPTNEKLFF.

This clonotype was seen many times. V is TRBV28 and J is TRBJ2-7; D uncertain. Trimming shortened V by 3 bases and J by 3 bases, and 3 bases separated the two germline ends. Germline CDR1 is MDHEN and CDR2 is SYDVKM. The CDR3 length is 11 residues. The CDR3: CASSFLYEQYF. The CDR3 DNA is TGTGCCAGCAGTTTTCTCTACGAGCAGTACTTC.